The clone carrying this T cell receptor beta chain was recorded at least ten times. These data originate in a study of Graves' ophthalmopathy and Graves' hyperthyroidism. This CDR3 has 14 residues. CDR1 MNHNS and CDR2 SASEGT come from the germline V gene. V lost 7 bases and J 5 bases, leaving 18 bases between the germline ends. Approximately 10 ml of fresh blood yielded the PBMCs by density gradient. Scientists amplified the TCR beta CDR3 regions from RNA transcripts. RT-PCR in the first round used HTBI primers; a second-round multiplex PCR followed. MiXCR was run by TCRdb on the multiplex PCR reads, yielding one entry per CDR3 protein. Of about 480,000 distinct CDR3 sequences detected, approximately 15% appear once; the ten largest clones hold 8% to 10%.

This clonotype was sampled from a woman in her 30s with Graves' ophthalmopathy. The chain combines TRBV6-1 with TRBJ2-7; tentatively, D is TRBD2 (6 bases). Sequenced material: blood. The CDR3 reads CASMEGGVGDEQYF. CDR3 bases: TGTGCCAGCATGGAGGGAGGTGTTGGGGACGAGCAGTACTTC.